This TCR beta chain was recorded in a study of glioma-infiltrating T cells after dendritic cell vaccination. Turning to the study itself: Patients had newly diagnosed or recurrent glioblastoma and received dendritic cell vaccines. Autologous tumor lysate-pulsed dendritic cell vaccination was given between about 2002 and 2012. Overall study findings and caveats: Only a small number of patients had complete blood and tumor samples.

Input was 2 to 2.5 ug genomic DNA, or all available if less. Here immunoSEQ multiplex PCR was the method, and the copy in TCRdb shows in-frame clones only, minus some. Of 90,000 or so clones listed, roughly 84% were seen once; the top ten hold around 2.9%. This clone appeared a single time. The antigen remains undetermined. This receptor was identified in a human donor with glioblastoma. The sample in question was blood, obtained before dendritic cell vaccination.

The CDR3 region has the DNA TGTGCCAGTTGGGGGCTATTCGGGACAGCATATGGCTACACCTTC. Translating gives CASWGLFGTAYGYTF. V usage is TRBV19 and J usage is TRBJ1-2; TRBD1 matches 7 bases. Losses at the gene ends were 8 bases for V and 5 bases for J; bases not matched to a gene: 14. Germline assignment: CDR1 LNHDA and CDR2 SQIVND (reference sequence). The CDR3 contains 15 residues.